Below, one TCR beta chain is given with its context. Its antigen is not identified. Once cultured for under 11 days, the cells underwent separation to obtain CD4+ T cells. Either the BNT162b2 or mRNA-1273 vaccine was given to participants in two doses. This entry is derived from a study of vaccination effects on CD4 cells after COVID-19. Overall study: The median interval between the second dose and post-vaccine sampling was 72 days.

Trimming cost V 0 bases and J 11 bases, with 13 bases left between them. Germline V lookup: CDR1 LGHNA, CDR2 YSLEER. The CDR3 covers 13 residues. Clones were sequenced by immunoSEQ multiplex PCR, and TCRdb holds only the in-frame ones, with some missing. Altogether more than 60,000 clones are present, 74% being singletons, with the ten largest covering about 2.3%. The chain is built from TRBV4-3 and TRBJ1-2; D is perhaps TRBD1 (5 bases). This sample comprised CD4+ T cells from PBMCs cultured without peptide, obtained after COVID-19 vaccination. The sequence came from a human donor who received a COVID-19 vaccine. The DNA for the CDR3 is TGCGCCAGCAGCCAAGACGGCAGGGCGGGTTACACCTTC. It encodes CASSQDGRAGYTF.